One sample yielded the 29 T cell receptor beta chains listed below, sequenced in a study of blood T cell repertoires in COVID-19. The repertoire was sequenced with immunoSEQ multiplex PCR; TCRdb's copy has only in-frame clones and lacks some. The data hold approximately 140,000 clones, with just over 85% observed a single time. Source material: peripheral blood. The receptors shown here come from a man aged 65 to 79 with acute or convalescent COVID-19.

The chain joins TRBV5-1 to TRBJ2-1; TRBD2 matches at 8 bases. Trimming cost V 1 base and J 2 bases; bases outside gene matches: 2. The CDR3 is made up of 15 amino acids. In germline, CDR1 is SGHRS, CDR2 YFSETQ. The CDR3 DNA sequence: TGCGCCAGCAGCTTGACTAGCGGAGCCTACAATGAGCAGTTCTTC. Its protein product is CASSLTSGAYNEQFF.

This chain connects TRBV6-4 to TRBJ2-3, with a tentative D call TRBD1 (6 bases). Between the trimmed V and J ends, which lost 2 bases and 6 bases, there was a span of 12 bases. CDR1 and CDR2 (germline): MRHNA, SNTAGT. This CDR3 is built from 14 residues. CDR3 sequence: CASSDQGLGDTQYF. The CDR3 DNA reads TGTGCCAGCAGTGACCAGGGGTTAGGGGATACGCAGTATTTT.

The chain has TRBV7-3 and TRBJ1-1; tentative D call: TRBD1 (6 bases). This CDR3 is built from 13 residues. Trimming removed 5 bases at V and 5 bases at J, with 12 bases between. CDR1 SGHTA and CDR2 FQGTGA come from the germline V gene. CDR3 region: CASSLQRGTEAFF. The CDR3 DNA sequence: TGTGCCAGCAGCCTACAGAGGGGGACTGAAGCTTTCTTT.

The chain has TRBV10-3 and TRBJ2-3, with 11 bases aligning to TRBD2. The CDR3 has 19 residues. Trimming cost V 0 bases and J 1 base; bases outside gene matches: 9. Germline CDR1 and CDR2: ENHRY and SYGVKD. This CDR3 is CAISESRVGSGRGTDTQYF. CDR3 nucleotide sequence: TGTGCCATCAGTGAGTCGAGGGTCGGTAGCGGGAGGGGCACAGATACGCAGTATTTT.

V gene TRBV28 combines with J gene TRBJ2-7; 11 bases agree with TRBD1. V gave up 6 bases and J gave up 4 bases; unmatched junction bases: 5. Germline-derived CDR1 and CDR2 are MDHEN and SYDVKM. This CDR3 has 14 residues. The CDR3 DNA follows: TGTGCCAGCAGAGGACAGGGGGCGGCGTACGAGCAGTACTTC. It yields the protein CASRGQGAAYEQYF.

The chain carries TRBV9 and TRBJ2-2; 11 bases are shared with TRBD2. Germline V gene sequence: CDR1 SGDLS, CDR2 YYNGEE. With 3 bases clipped from V and 4 bases from J, the junction kept 5 bases outside the gene matches. The CDR3 consists of 16 residues. CDR3 amino acids: CASSELAGGRTGELFF. The CDR3 DNA is TGTGCCAGCAGCGAGCTAGCGGGAGGCCGCACCGGGGAGCTGTTTTTT.

This clone was observed once. The V and J genes are TRBV29-1 and TRBJ2-7, with D possibly being TRBD1 (6 bases). The germline CDR1 and CDR2 sequences are SQVTM and ANQGSEA. This CDR3 spans 13 amino acids. The CDR3 region has the DNA TGCAGTGGGATGGACAGAGCTGGCTACGAGCAGTACTTC. Encoded protein: CSGMDRAGYEQYF.

V and J are TRBV7-2 and TRBJ2-1; the match to TRBD2 covers 14 bases. CDR3 length: 16 amino acids. With 5 bases clipped from V and 9 bases from J, the junction kept 9 bases outside the gene matches. Germline-derived CDR1 and CDR2 are SGHTA and FQGNSA. The CDR3 is CASSTTTSGRAGEQFF. The DNA for the CDR3 is TGTGCCAGCAGCACGACGACTAGCGGGAGGGCGGGTGAGCAGTTCTTC.

This clone was seen a few times. The rearrangement uses TRBV9 and TRBJ2-2; D is possibly TRBD2 (5 bases). From germline, CDR1 is SGDLS and CDR2 YYNGEE. Trimming took off 1 base at V and 5 bases at J, with 15 bases between the two ends. This CDR3 has 16 residues. CDR3 region: CASSVTSGPATGELFF. In nucleotides, the CDR3 is TGTGCCAGCAGCGTAACGAGCGGCCCGGCGACCGGGGAGCTGTTTTTT.

This clone was seen a handful of times. J is TRBJ1-1 and V is TRBV19; 8 bases are shared with TRBD1. J lost 4 bases, V lost 7 bases, and 8 bases had no gene match. There are 14 residues in the CDR3. Germline-derived CDR1 and CDR2 are LNHDA and SQIVND (reference sequence). CDR3 in amino acids: CASTRPGGFTEAFF. Written as DNA, the CDR3 is TGTGCCAGTACCCGGCCAGGGGGCTTCACTGAAGCTTTCTTT.

V usage is TRBV19 and J usage is TRBJ2-5, with 7 bases matching TRBD2. V lost 1 base, J lost 5 bases, and 4 bases stayed unmatched. CDR3 size: 14 residues. Per the germline V gene, CDR1 is LNHDA and CDR2 is SQIVND (reference sequence). In DNA form, the CDR3 reads TGTGCCAGTAGTATAGCGGGAGGAGGGGAGACCCAGTACTTC. Amino acid sequence: CASSIAGGGETQYF.

The genes are TRBV5-1 and TRBJ2-3; 7 nucleotides align to TRBD2. The trim removed 6 bases at V and 1 base at J, leaving 8 bases unmatched. Per the germline V gene, CDR1 is SGHRS and CDR2 is YFSETQ. This CDR3 has 15 residues. The CDR3 here is CASTRGSRGTDTQYF. In DNA form, the CDR3 reads TGCGCCAGCACCCGCGGGAGTAGGGGCACAGATACGCAGTATTTT.

The CDR3 reads CASSTQLAGTGELFF. The CDR3 coding sequence is TGTGCCAGTAGTACACAACTAGCGGGAACCGGGGAGCTGTTTTTT. The genes are TRBV19 and TRBJ2-2; 10 nucleotides align to TRBD2. The CDR3 contains 15 residues. The germline gives CDR1 LNHDA, CDR2 SQIVND (reference sequence). The junction had 4 bases not matched to a gene; V was cut back by 4 bases and J by 5 bases.

This sequence joins TRBV7-2 and TRBJ2-1, with D maybe TRBD2 (6 bases). Per germline, CDR1 SGHTA and CDR2 FQGNSA. The length of the CDR3 is 15 residues. Trimming took 5 bases from V and 0 from J, leaving 11 bases between them. This CDR3 reads CASSPPGVSYNEQFF. The CDR3 DNA reads TGTGCCAGCAGCCCCCCGGGGGTCTCCTACAATGAGCAGTTCTTC.

The chain is built from TRBV5-1 and TRBJ1-1, with D possibly being TRBD1 (5 bases). Per the germline V gene, CDR1 is SGHRS and CDR2 is YFSETQ. V lost 4 bases, J lost 4 bases, and 20 bases lay in between. The CDR3 has 16 amino acids. The DNA for the CDR3 is TGCGCCAGCAGCGCCGAGGCAGCTCTAGGGGTCACTGAAGCTTTCTTT. Protein product: CASSAEAALGVTEAFF.

The gene calls are TRBV11-2 and TRBJ2-1, with TRBD1 matching over 7 bases. V gave up 5 bases and J gave up 13 bases; unmatched junction bases: 8. The CDR3 runs to 12 residues. Per the germline V gene, CDR1 is SGHAT and CDR2 is FQNNGV. The CDR3 DNA follows: TGTGCCAGCAGCCCCCAACAGGGGAAACAGTTCTTC. Protein product: CASSPQQGKQFF.

The gene calls are TRBV7-2 and TRBJ1-3; 7 positions match TRBD1. Germline V gene data show CDR1 as SGHTA and CDR2 as FQGNSA. V shed 3 bases, J shed 0 bases, and the junction held 2 bases outside the gene matches. The CDR3 is 15 amino acids. The CDR3 reads CASSFTGDSGNTIYF. CDR3 DNA: TGTGCCAGCAGCTTTACAGGGGACTCTGGAAACACCATATATTTT.

There are a few counts of this clone. The V gene is TRBV9, the J gene TRBJ2-7; 7 bases are shared with TRBD2. Per the germline V gene, CDR1 is SGDLS and CDR2 is YYNGEE. This CDR3 contains 15 residues. V dropped 7 bases and J dropped 0; count of bases not matched to a gene: 10. CDR3 loop: CASSSGTLSSYEQYF. CDR3 bases: TGTGCCAGCTCGAGCGGGACCCTGAGCTCCTACGAGCAGTACTTC.

J is TRBJ2-3 and V is TRBV7-6; the match to TRBD2 covers 7 bases. J was trimmed by 6 bases and V by 2 bases; bases with no gene match: 8. The CDR3 length is 15 residues. CDR1 and CDR2 (germline): SGHVS, FNYEAQ. CDR3 sequence: CASSLWRENLDTQYF. The CDR3, as DNA: TGTGCCAGCAGCTTATGGCGGGAGAACTTGGATACGCAGTATTTT.

The chain joins TRBV7-2 to TRBJ2-7, with 9 bases that match TRBD1. The V gene's germline CDR1 is SGHTA and CDR2 FQGNSA. CDR3 length: 14 amino acids. V lost 5 bases, J lost 2 bases, and 4 bases stayed unmatched. CDR3 in amino acids: CASSRGQGTYEQYF. CDR3 DNA: TGTGCCAGCAGCCGTGGACAGGGGACCTACGAGCAGTACTTC.

The chain carries TRBV5-1 and TRBJ1-3, with D maybe TRBD1 (6 bases). The CDR3 spans 15 residues. Germline CDR1 SGHRS, CDR2 YFSETQ. V gave up 0 bases and J gave up 0 bases, with 7 bases separating them. The CDR3 nucleotides are TGCGCCAGCAGCTTGGTAGGGGGCTCTGGAAACACCATATATTTT. Its protein product is CASSLVGGSGNTIYF.

The rearrangement links TRBV14 to TRBJ2-5; D not certain. The CDR3 has 11 residues. V was trimmed by 2 bases and J by 6 bases, leaving 4 bases between them. Germline CDR1 and CDR2: SGHDN and FVKESK. The CDR3 loop reads CASSQSKTQYF. DNA of the CDR3: TGTGCCAGCAGCCAATCTAAGACCCAGTACTTC.

This sequence joins TRBV11-3 and TRBJ2-1; D uncertain. The CDR3 is made up of 13 amino acids. The ends were cut back, 3 bases at V and 7 bases at J, with 10 bases in the middle. CDR1 and CDR2 from the germline V gene are SGHNT and YENEEA. This CDR3 reads CASSFTVANEQFF. As DNA, the CDR3 is TGTGCCAGCAGCTTTACTGTTGCTAATGAGCAGTTCTTC.

CDR3 nucleotides: TGCGCCAGCAGTCGGGAGGGCAGCACAGATACGCAGTATTTT. Translating it yields CASSREGSTDTQYF. The V and J genes are TRBV10-1 and TRBJ2-3; 8 bases map to TRBD2. Looked up from germline, CDR1 is WNHNN and CDR2 is SYGVQD (reference sequence). The CDR3 sequence is 14 residues long. Trimming took 5 bases from V and 0 from J; bases not matched to a gene: 1.

This clone was detected once. This chain links TRBV28 with TRBJ1-6; weak D call: TRBD1 (6 bases). CDR1 is MDHEN and CDR2 is SYDVKM in the germline V gene. CDR3 size: 14 residues. Trimming shortened V by 8 bases and J by 7 bases, and 15 bases separated the two germline ends. This CDR3 is CASCGGADNSPLHF. The DNA of the CDR3 is TGTGCCAGCTGCGGGGGGGCAGACAATTCACCCCTCCACTTT.

The chain couples TRBV5-1 to TRBJ2-5; 16 positions match TRBD2. The V gene's germline CDR1 is SGHRS and CDR2 YFSETQ. V was pared by 4 bases and J by 3 bases, with 6 bases of the junction left unmatched. This CDR3 region has 17 residues. DNA of the CDR3: TGCGCCAGCAGCAGACCGGGACTAGCGGGAGGGGAAGAGACCCAGTACTTC. It yields the protein CASSRPGLAGGEETQYF. The whole variable domain, remainder taken from reference TRBV5-1 and TRBJ2-5, is KAGVTQTPRYLIKTRGQQVTLSCSPISGHRSVSWYQQTPGQGLQFLFEYFSETQRNKGNFPGRFSGRQFSNSRSEMNVSTLELGDSALYLCASSRPGLAGGEETQYFGPGTRLLVL.

V is TRBV6-5 and J is TRBJ1-1; 9 nucleotides agree with TRBD1. In germline, CDR1 is MNHEY, CDR2 SVGAGI. CDR3 length: 13 residues. J was trimmed by 5 bases and V by 6 bases; bases with no gene match: 4. CDR3 bases: TGTGCCAGCAGGGGACAGGGAAGGACTGAAGCTTTCTTT. Protein sequence: CASRGQGRTEAFF.

The chain carries TRBV7-8 and TRBJ1-4; no definite D call. The CDR3 contains 17 residues. V was clipped by 5 bases and J by 1 base, with 17 bases between them. The V gene's germline CDR1 is SGHVS and CDR2 FQNEAQ. The CDR3 sequence is CASSPGKGGGTNEKLFF. The CDR3 DNA sequence: TGTGCCAGCAGCCCCGGGAAGGGAGGAGGAACTAATGAAAAACTGTTTTTT.

The chain uses TRBV11-2 and TRBJ2-1; 8 nucleotides match TRBD2. V dropped 4 bases and J dropped 15; count of bases not matched to a gene: 8. The CDR3 contains 12 residues. Germline V gene lookup returns CDR1 SGHAT and CDR2 FQNNGV. CDR3 nucleotides: TGTGCCAGCAGCTCCCAGCGGGAGCGTCTGTTCTTC. Amino acids: CASSSQRERLFF.